This T cell receptor beta chain was sequenced for a study of blood T cell repertoires in COVID-19. Study overall: COVID-19 samples, acute and convalescent, were from the United States, Italy and Spain. The cDNA or gDNA used as material had been derived from T cells, B-cell-depleted T cells, or PBMCs.

Losses at the gene ends were 0 bases for V and 6 bases for J; bases not matched to a gene: 11. The CDR3 totals 18 residues. This clone has only a few counts. Source study methods: Reference gene primer amplification in the assay estimated nucleated cell counts. Repertoires were generated with immunoSEQ multiplex PCR, while TCRdb's copy carries only in-frame clones and drops some. The DNA gave D and trimming, while V, J and clone size come from that table. Here the sample spans approximately 220,000 clones, 80% to 90% being singletons. The V and J genes are TRBV23-1 and TRBJ2-6; TRBD2 matches at 7 bases. TRBV23-1 is identified as an open reading frame with a role that is uncertain. Sequencing was done on a sample of peripheral blood. The receptor comes from a man aged 50 to 59 with acute or convalescent COVID-19. The CDR3: CASSQSWGGWAPANVLTF. In DNA, the CDR3 is TGCGCCAGCAGTCAATCATGGGGGGGTTGGGCGCCGGCCAACGTCCTGACTTTC.